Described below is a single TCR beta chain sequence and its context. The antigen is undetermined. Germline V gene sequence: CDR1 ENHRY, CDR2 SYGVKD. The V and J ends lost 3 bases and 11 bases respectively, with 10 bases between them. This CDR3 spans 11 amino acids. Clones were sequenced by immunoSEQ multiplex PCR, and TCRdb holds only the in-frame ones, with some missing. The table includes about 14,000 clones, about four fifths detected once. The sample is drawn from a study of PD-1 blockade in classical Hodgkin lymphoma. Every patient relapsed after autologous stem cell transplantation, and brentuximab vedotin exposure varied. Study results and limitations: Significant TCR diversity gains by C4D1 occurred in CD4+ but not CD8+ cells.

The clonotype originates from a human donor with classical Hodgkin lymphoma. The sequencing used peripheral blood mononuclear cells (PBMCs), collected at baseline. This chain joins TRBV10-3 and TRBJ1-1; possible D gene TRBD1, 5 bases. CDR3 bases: TGTGCCATCAGTGATACAGGTCTGGCTTTCTTT. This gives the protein CAISDTGLAFF.